The 8 T cell receptor beta chains presented below share a single source sample, sequenced in a study of cytomegalovirus exposure and HLA in healthy donors. PCR was performed using 60 Vbeta and 13 Jbeta primers. The method was immunoSEQ multiplex PCR; TCRdb's version includes in-frame clones alone and lacks a portion of them. The sample yields approximately 50,000 clones, 65% to 85% seen once. Sequencing was performed on PBMCs. Every receptor here comes from a boy between 5 and 17 years old in good health and CMV-seropositive.

The genes are TRBV9 and TRBJ2-2; 8 bases line up with TRBD1. With V trimmed by 4 bases and J by 6 bases, 17 bases remained unmatched. CDR1 SGDLS and CDR2 YYNGEE come from the germline V gene. The CDR3 loop spans 18 amino acids. The CDR3 DNA sequence: TGTGCCAGCAGCCCGGAAAGCGTCGACAGGGGACAACCCGGGGAGCTGTTTTTT. Translated, it gives CASSPESVDRGQPGELFF.

The V and J genes are TRBV5-6 and TRBJ2-5, with D perhaps matching TRBD2 (5 bases). Trimming cost V 6 bases and J 2 bases, with 23 bases left between them. This CDR3 is 17 amino acids long. Germline CDR1 reads SGHDT; CDR2 reads YYEEEE. CDR3 region: CASIAHRGSHLQETQYF. DNA of the CDR3: TGTGCCAGCATCGCACACAGAGGGTCCCACCTACAAGAGACCCAGTACTTC.

V and J are TRBV5-1 and TRBJ2-7; 8 bases are shared with TRBD2. The V gene's germline CDR1 is SGHRS and CDR2 YFSETQ. The junction had 6 bases not matched to a gene; V was cut back by 4 bases and J by 0 bases. This CDR3 contains 15 residues. The CDR3 DNA reads as TGCGCCAGCAGCCTTAGCGGGGCCAGCTCCTACGAGCAGTACTTC. Protein sequence: CASSLSGASSYEQYF.

In regard to this clone: The junction does not match germline at one end; this may be a read error. The chain recombines TRBV7-2 with TRBJ1-2; D is possibly TRBD1 (5 bases). There are 18 residues in the CDR3. The germline V gene has CDR1 SGHTA and CDR2 FQGNSA. CDR3 nucleotides: TGTGCCAGTAGCTTAGAGTCTTCTTCGGGGGGAGGGATTTATGGCTACACCTTC. It is translated as CASSLESSSGGGIYGYTF.

The rearrangement uses TRBV15 and TRBJ2-3, with D perhaps matching TRBD2 (5 bases). Trimming cost V 0 bases and J 0 bases, with 13 bases left between them. The V gene's germline CDR1 is LNHNV and CDR2 YYDKDF (reference sequence). There are 17 residues in the CDR3. The chain's CDR3 is CATSRDQASQSTDTQYF. In DNA, the CDR3 is TGTGCCACCAGCAGAGATCAAGCTAGCCAGAGCACAGATACGCAGTATTTT.

The gene calls are TRBV18 and TRBJ2-5, with 9 bases identical to TRBD2. The J call could be wrong; TRBJ2-7 is a better fit for the DNA end. The CDR3 is made up of 14 amino acids. The germline V gene encodes CDR1 KGHSH and CDR2 LQKENI. The CDR3 DNA is TGTGCCAGCTCCCGCGGGGGGGCCAGCAACGAGCAGTACTTC. Translating it yields CASSRGGASNEQYF.

The CDR3 here is CASSEGGSNTQYF. CDR3 DNA sequence: TGTGCCAGCAGTGAAGGGGGCTCAAATACGCAGTATTTT. The rearrangement links TRBV6-4 to TRBJ2-3; 7 nucleotides align to TRBD1. Looked up from germline, CDR1 is MRHNA and CDR2 is SNTAGT. V shed 3 bases and J 7 bases; nucleotides not matched to a gene: 4. The CDR3 consists of 13 residues.

The chain is built from TRBV15 and TRBJ1-5; 8 nucleotides line up with TRBD1. The CDR3 loop spans 16 amino acids. In germline, CDR1 is LNHNV, CDR2 YYDKDF (reference sequence). The junction had 4 bases not matched to a gene; V was cut back by 2 bases and J by 1 base. The CDR3 bases are TGTGCCACCAGCAGAAGGGACAGGTTCAGCAATCAGCCCCAGCATTTT. It encodes CATSRRDRFSNQPQHF.